This TCR beta chain was obtained from a study of blood T cells in healthy people across ages. Findings and caveats of the study: It was the long-lived donors that had more naive CD4+ cells and higher diversity than aged donors.

Trimming removed 1 base from V and 4 bases from J; junction bases left unmatched: 4. The length of the CDR3 is 15 residues. The germline CDR1 and CDR2 sequences are DFQATT and SNEGSKA (reference sequence). The individuals who served as donors were healthy Caucasians living in Russia, aged roughly 6 to 100. Researchers collected 7.5 to 10 milliliters of peripheral blood from every single donor. A second roughly 6 to 12 cycle PCR used barcoded and J-beta primers. Each cDNA molecule was tagged by a template-switch adaptor with 12 random nucleotides. TCRdb passed the 5' RACE reads through MiXCR, listing each CDR3 protein once. This sample yields about 670,000 distinct CDR3 sequences, of which roughly 43% are seen a single time; about 32% belongs to the top ten. This clonotype was seen only a few times. Its antigen is still unknown.

The sequenced sample was blood. This chain connects TRBV20-1 to TRBJ2-1, with 10 positions matching TRBD1. This clonotype was obtained from an elderly man in good health. The CDR3: CSARGGQGVYNEQFF. CDR3 DNA: TGCAGTGCTAGAGGAGGACAGGGGGTTTACAATGAGCAGTTCTTC.